Listed below are T cell receptor beta chains from one sample, sequenced in a study of T cell repertoires in cytomegalovirus infection. These receptors have no known antigen. Using its own MiXCR run on the reads, TCRdb lists one record per CDR3 protein. The sample lists hundreds of thousands of distinct CDR3 sequences, under 35% seen once, with about 19% in the top ten. The input for sequencing was cultured PBMCs, taken from culture after CMV antigen stimulation. The receptors originated from a human donor in good health (CMV status not recorded). Some clones in this sample may be carry-over from other donors' samples. Both conserved end residues are part of each CDR3. A D gene is named only where the DNA matches it firmly. Clone size appears in some rows only: once, few, many, or a class for an expanded clone.

cdr3_nt cdr3_aa v_call clone_size j_call d_call
TGTGCCACCAGTGATTACAGGGGGCCTATGGATGAGCAGTTCTTC CATSDYRGPMDEQFF TRBV24-1 few TRBJ2-1 TRBD1
TGCAGTGTGCAGAGCCCGGGCAGGGCGGGCTACGAGGAGTACTTC CSVQSPGRAGYEEYF TRBV20-1 . TRBJ2-7 .
TGTGCCAGCAGCTTAAGCAGCGGGAGAGGCTACGAGCAGTACTTC CASSLSSGRGYEQYF TRBV9 . TRBJ2-7 TRBD2
TGTGCCAGCAGCTACGGACAGGGCGGAAACACCATATATTTT CASSYGQGGNTIYF TRBV7-2 many TRBJ1-3 TRBD1
TGTGCCAGCAGTTACTCCCCACAGCGGGGGTACTTAGATACGCAGTATTTT CASSYSPQRGYLDTQYF TRBV6-8 few TRBJ2-3 TRBD2
TGTGCCAGCAGCCCGGGCCCTCGGAGCTCCTACGAGCAGTACTTC CASSPGPRSSYEQYF TRBV11-2 few TRBJ2-7 .
TGTGCTAGTGGTTTCTCGGACAGGGGCGCTGGGCCCCTCCACTTT CASGFSDRGAGPLHF TRBV12-5 few TRBJ1-6 TRBD1
TGTGCCAGCAGTTACGCGCGTGTTGGGCTGGGCGAGCAGTACTTC CASSYARVGLGEQYF TRBV6-8 once TRBJ2-7 .
TGTGCCAGCAGTTACGGGTCGCGGGTGGCCACTGAAGCTTTCTTT CASSYGSRVATEAFF TRBV6-8 . TRBJ1-1 .
TGCAGTGCTAGCGTCCCCCATGGTAATCAGCCCCAGCATTTT CSASVPHGNQPQHF TRBV20-1 . TRBJ1-5 .
TGTGCCATGAAACAGGTTTCCACCTACGAGCAGTACTTC CAMKQVSTYEQYF TRBV10-3 . TRBJ2-7 .
TGTGCCAGCAGCTCCACCGGGACAGGGAGGCCCGGGGAGCTGTTTTTT CASSSTGTGRPGELFF TRBV11-3 . TRBJ2-2 TRBD1
TGTGCCAGCAGCGTTCGGACGCAAGAGACCCAGTACTTC CASSVRTQETQYF TRBV9 many TRBJ2-5 .
TGTGCCAGCTTCGGGACAGGGTTTAGTACGCAGTATTTT CASFGTGFSTQYF TRBV6-6 . TRBJ2-3 TRBD1
TGTGCCAGCAGCCGCCCCGGGGCTCGGAACACTGAAGCTTTCTTT CASSRPGARNTEAFF TRBV28 . TRBJ1-1 .
TGTGCCAGTAGTACGGACAGGGGAAGGATGAGTCAGCCCCAGCATTTT CASSTDRGRMSQPQHF TRBV19 . TRBJ1-5 TRBD1
TGTGCCAGCAGCTTGGCAGGGACGGAGCTGACAGATACGCAGTATTTT CASSLAGTELTDTQYF TRBV7-9 . TRBJ2-3 .
TGTGCCAGCAGCTTAGGACCCCCAACCCAGTACTTC CASSLGPPTQYF TRBV7-2 few TRBJ2-5 .
TGTGCCAGCAGCTTAACCACAGGGGGTATTAGCAATGAGCAGTTCTTC CASSLTTGGISNEQFF TRBV7-3 few TRBJ2-1 TRBD1
TGTGCCAGCAGCTTAGTGGGATCGTACGGGGGACAAGAGACCCAGTACTTC CASSLVGSYGGQETQYF TRBV7-9 . TRBJ2-5 .
TGTGCCAGCAGCTTAATCGCGGGAGGCGGGTACAATGAGCAGTTCTTC CASSLIAGGGYNEQFF TRBV7-9 . TRBJ2-1 TRBD2
TGTGCCAGCAGTCCCGTCGCGGCGACCGGGGAGCTGTTTTTT CASSPVAATGELFF TRBV12-3/TRBV12-4 . TRBJ2-2 .
TGTGCCACCAGTGACCCCACTAGCGGCGTGTACGAGCAGTACTTC CATSDPTSGVYEQYF TRBV24-1 few TRBJ2-7 TRBD2
TGTGCCAGTACCAAGGAAGCGGGGGGGCATCAGCCCCAGCATTTT CASTKEAGGHQPQHF TRBV19 . TRBJ1-5 .
TGCGCCGCTTGGGGGACTGAGAACAATGAGCAGTTCTTC CAAWGTENNEQFF TRBV10-2 many TRBJ2-1 .
TGTGCCAGCAGTTTTCTAGGACGGACGGCCTACGAGCAGTACTTC CASSFLGRTAYEQYF TRBV6-1 many TRBJ2-7 .
TGCAGTGCAACTACCGGGACTAGCGCGTCCTACGAGCAGTACTTC CSATTGTSASYEQYF TRBV20-1 few TRBJ2-7 TRBD2
TGTGCCAGCAGTTTGGGGTGGACGGAACACGAAAAACTGTTTTTT CASSLGWTEHEKLFF TRBV28 . TRBJ1-4 .
TGTGCCAGCGTAGGGGGGGGGGCGCAGAACTATGGCTACACCTTC CASVGGGAQNYGYTF TRBV28 . TRBJ1-2 .
TGTGCCAGCAGCTTTAGCGGGAGTAAGGAGCAGTTCTTC CASSFSGSKEQFF TRBV7-3 many TRBJ2-1 TRBD2
TGTGCCAGTAGTATGACGGTCTGGGAGCCCCAGCATTTT CASSMTVWEPQHF TRBV19 . TRBJ1-5 .
TGTGCCAGCGGTTTATACCTCGCGGCGGTAACTAATGAAAAACTGTTTTTT CASGLYLAAVTNEKLFF TRBV28 . TRBJ1-4 .
TGTGCCAGCAGCCTCCGGGACAGGGGACTAATTATGAACACTGAAGCTTTCTTT CASSLRDRGLIMNTEAFF TRBV7-2 . TRBJ1-1 TRBD1
TGTGCCAGCAGCCCCCGTGGGGGTGTGTACGAGCAGTACTTC CASSPRGGVYEQYF TRBV6-5 . TRBJ2-7 .
TGCGCCAGCAGCCAAGCGGGACAGGGGGCGCGTGAGCAGTTCTTC CASSQAGQGAREQFF TRBV4-1 . TRBJ2-1 TRBD1
TGTGCCAGTTATGGACAGGGGCCGGGGGGCTACACCTTC CASYGQGPGGYTF TRBV19 few TRBJ1-2 TRBD1
TGTGCCAGCAGCTTTGGCCAGGGTAATTCACCCCTCCACTTT CASSFGQGNSPLHF TRBV7-8 . TRBJ1-6 .
TGTGCCAGCAGTTTATCCCCCGCACTAGCGGGAGGCTCCTACGAGCAGTACTTC CASSLSPALAGGSYEQYF TRBV28 few TRBJ2-7 TRBD2